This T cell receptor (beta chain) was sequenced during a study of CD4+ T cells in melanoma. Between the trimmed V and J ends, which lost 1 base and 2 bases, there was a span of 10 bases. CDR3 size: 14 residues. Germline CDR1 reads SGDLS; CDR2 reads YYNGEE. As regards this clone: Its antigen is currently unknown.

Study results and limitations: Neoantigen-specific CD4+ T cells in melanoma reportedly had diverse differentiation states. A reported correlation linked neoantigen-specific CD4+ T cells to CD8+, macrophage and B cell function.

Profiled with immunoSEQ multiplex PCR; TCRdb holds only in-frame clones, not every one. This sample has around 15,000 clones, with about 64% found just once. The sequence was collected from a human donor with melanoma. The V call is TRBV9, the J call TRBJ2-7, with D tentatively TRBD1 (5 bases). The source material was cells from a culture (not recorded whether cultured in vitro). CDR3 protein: CASSVSAGPYEQYF. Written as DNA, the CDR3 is TGTGCCAGCAGCGTATCAGCAGGGCCCTACGAGCAGTACTTC. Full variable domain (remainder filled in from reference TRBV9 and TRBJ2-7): DSGVTQTPKHLITATGQRVTLRCSPRSGDLSVYWYQQSLDQGLQFLIQYYNGEERAKGNILERFSAQQFPDLHSELNLSSLELGDSALYFCASSVSAGPYEQYFGPGTRLTVT.